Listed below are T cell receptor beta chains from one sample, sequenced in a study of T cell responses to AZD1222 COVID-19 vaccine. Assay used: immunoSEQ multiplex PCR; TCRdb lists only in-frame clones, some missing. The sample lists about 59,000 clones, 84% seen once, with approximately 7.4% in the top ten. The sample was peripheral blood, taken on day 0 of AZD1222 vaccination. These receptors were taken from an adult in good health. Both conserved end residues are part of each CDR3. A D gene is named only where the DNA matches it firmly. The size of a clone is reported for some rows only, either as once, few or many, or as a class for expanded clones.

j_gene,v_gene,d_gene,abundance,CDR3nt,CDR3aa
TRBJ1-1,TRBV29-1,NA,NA,TGCAGCGTTGTCGTGCAGAACACTGAAGCTTTCTTT,CSVVVQNTEAFF
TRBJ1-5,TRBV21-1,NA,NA,TGTGCCAGCAGCTACACCGAGGGGGTCGATCAGCCCCAGCATTTT,CASSYTEGVDQPQHF
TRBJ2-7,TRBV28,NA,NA,TGTGCCAGCATCGACAGTCCCAGCTACGAGCAGTACTTC,CASIDSPSYEQYF
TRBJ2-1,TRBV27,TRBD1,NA,TGTGCCAGCAGCCTTTTCCAGCGGCAGGGGGCCGATGAGCAGTTCTTC,CASSLFQRQGADEQFF
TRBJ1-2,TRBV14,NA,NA,TGTGCCAGCAGCCAAGATTCGGGCAAATATGGCGACTATGGCTACACCTTC,CASSQDSGKYGDYGYTF
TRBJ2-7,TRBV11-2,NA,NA,TGTGCCAGCAGCTTAAGATGGACAGCGACCTACGAGCAGTACTTC,CASSLRWTATYEQYF
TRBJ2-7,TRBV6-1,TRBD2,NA,TGTGCCAGCAGTGAAGGCGGGGGGGCTTACGAGCAGTACTTC,CASSEGGGAYEQYF
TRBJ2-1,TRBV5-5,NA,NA,TGTGCCAGCAGCCCCGGTCTAGCCAGGCAGTTCTTC,CASSPGLARQFF
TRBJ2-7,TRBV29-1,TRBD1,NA,TGCAGCGCTTTAAGAGACAGGGACGAGCAGTACTTC,CSALRDRDEQYF
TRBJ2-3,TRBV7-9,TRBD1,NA,TGTGCCAGCAGCACAGGGGGCCTAGCAGATACGCAGTATTTT,CASSTGGLADTQYF
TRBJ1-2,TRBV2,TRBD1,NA,TGTGCCAGCAGTGGACGCGACAGGGGTGACCATGGCTACACCTTC,CASSGRDRGDHGYTF
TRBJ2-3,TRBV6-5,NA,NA,TGTGCCACCACCCTCACAGATACGCAGTATTTT,CATTLTDTQYF
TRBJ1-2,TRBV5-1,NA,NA,TGCGCCAGCAGCTGGGAGGGGGAATATGGCTACACCTTC,CASSWEGEYGYTF
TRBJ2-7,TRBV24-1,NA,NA,TGTGCCACCAAAGAGGCAGGGAAAGTCGAGCAGTACTTC,CATKEAGKVEQYF
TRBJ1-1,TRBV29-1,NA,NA,TGCAGCGTGGATTCCGGGACAAGTCCGATGAACACTGAAGCTTTCTTT,CSVDSGTSPMNTEAFF
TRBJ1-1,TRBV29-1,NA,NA,TGCAGCGTTGACGGGGGGTTGGGCACTGAAGCTTTCTTT,CSVDGGLGTEAFF
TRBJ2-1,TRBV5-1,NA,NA,TGCGCCAGCAGCTTAGACAATGAGCAGTTCTTC,CASSLDNEQFF
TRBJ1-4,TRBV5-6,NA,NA,TGTGCCAGCAGCTGGGACACACAAGGCGAAAAACTGTTTTTT,CASSWDTQGEKLFF
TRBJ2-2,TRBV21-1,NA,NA,TGTGCCAGCAGCACCCGACAGGAAAACACCGGGGAGCTGTTTTTT,CASSTRQENTGELFF
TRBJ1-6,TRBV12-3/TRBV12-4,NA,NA,TGTGCCAGCAGTTTCGTCGAAAATTCACCCCTCCACTTT,CASSFVENSPLHF
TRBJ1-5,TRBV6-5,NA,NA,TGTGCCAGCAGCCACGGCGGGTCCCAGCATTTT,CASSHGGSQHF
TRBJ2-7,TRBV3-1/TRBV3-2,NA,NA,TGTGCCAGCAGCCAAGCTGGCGGGGCCTACTCCTACGAGCAGTACTTC,CASSQAGGAYSYEQYF
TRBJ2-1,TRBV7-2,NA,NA,TGTGCCAGCAGCTCCGAGCGAGGCCTAGCCTACAATGAGCAGTTCTTC,CASSSERGLAYNEQFF
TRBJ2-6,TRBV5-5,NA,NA,TGTGCCAGCACCATTACCAAGTCAGGGGCCAACGTCCTGACTTTC,CASTITKSGANVLTF
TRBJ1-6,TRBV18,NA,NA,TGTGCCAGCTCACTAGGAATCCTAAGCTCCTATAATTCACCCCTCCACTTT,CASSLGILSSYNSPLHF
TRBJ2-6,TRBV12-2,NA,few,TGTGCAAGTCGCACAGGGGAATCTAACGCTGGGGCCAACGTCCTGACTTTC,CASRTGESNAGANVLTF
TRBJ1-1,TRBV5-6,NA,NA,TGTGCCAGCAGCTTGATTTCGGGGTTTGACACTGAAGCTTTCTTT,CASSLISGFDTEAFF